The 8 T cell receptor beta chains reported below all come from one sample, sequenced in a study of T-cell reconstitution after alpha-beta-depleted transplantation in children. Unique molecular identifiers were incorporated during preparation of the TCRbeta library. TCRdb reprocessed the PCR reads with MiXCR, giving one entry per CDR3 protein. Of some 490,000 distinct CDR3 sequences listed, around 13% are singletons. The input for sequencing was PBMCs from the stem cell graft donor, taken from the stem cell graft. These receptors were taken from a human donor who donated a stem cell graft to a child with combined immunodeficiency.

The genes are TRBV9 and TRBJ2-5, with a weak D call TRBD2 (7 bases). Germline CDR1 is SGDLS and CDR2 is YYNGEE. CDR3 size: 17 residues. The germline V and J ends were trimmed by 2 bases and 4 bases, with 21 bases remaining between them. DNA for the CDR3: TGTGCCAGCAGCGTCGAGGGGGGGTCGGCAGGAAGAGAGACCCAGTACTTC. Protein: CASSVEGGSAGRETQYF.

Of note for this clonotype: The junction departs from the called germline gene at one end, perhaps through a read error. This chain links TRBV12-3 or TRBV12-4 with TRBJ2-5, with a possible D match to TRBD1 (6 bases). The CDR3 is made up of 14 amino acids. The CDR3 region is CTSCQSTGQETQYF. CDR3 DNA: TGTACCAGCTGTCAATCAACAGGGCAAGAGACCCAGTACTTC.

This clonotype was picked up a small number of times. The DNA of the CDR3 is TGTGCCAGCAGCCTCGATGGGGGGCAGTTTAATGAAAAACTGTTTTTT. It specifies CASSLDGGQFNEKLFF. The chain carries TRBV7-8 and TRBJ1-4, with D possibly matching TRBD1 (6 bases). With 5 bases removed from V and 4 bases from J, the gap between germline ends came to 17 bases. Germline-derived CDR1 and CDR2 are SGHVS and FQNEAQ. The CDR3 spans 16 residues. Filled out from reference TRBV7-8 and TRBJ1-4, the complete variable domain reads GAGVSQSPRYKVAKRGQDVALRCDPISGHVSLFWYQQALGQGPEFLTYFQNEAQLDKSGLPSDRFFAERPEGSVSTLKIQRTQQEDSAVYLCASSLDGGQFNEKLFFGSGTQLSVL.

The rearrangement uses TRBV12-3 or TRBV12-4 and TRBJ2-1, with 8 positions matching TRBD2. The CDR3 is 15 amino acids. After removal of 5 bases from V and 6 bases from J, the junction contained 9 bases not matched to a gene. This chain's CDR3 is CASSTSGGDRNEQFF. CDR3 in DNA: TGTGCCAGCAGTACTAGCGGCGGAGACCGCAATGAGCAGTTCTTC.

This sequence joins TRBV7-2 and TRBJ2-7; a possible D gene is TRBD1 (6 bases). CDR3 length: 15 amino acids. Germline CDR1 SGHTA, CDR2 FQGNSA. Trimming removed 5 bases at V and 6 bases at J, with 20 bases between. The CDR3 DNA reads as TGTGCCAGCAGCCAATTTACAGGGAGTGGAGGCGAGCAGTACTTC. Translation: CASSQFTGSGGEQYF.

This clonotype was recorded at least ten times. The chain couples TRBV29-1 to TRBJ2-5; D gene ambiguous. CDR1 and CDR2 from the germline V gene are SQVTM and ANQGSEA. CDR3 length: 12 amino acids. V was clipped by 3 bases and J by 4 bases, with 9 bases between them. CDR3: CSVDEVGETQYF. CDR3 sequence (DNA): TGCAGCGTTGACGAGGTTGGAGAGACCCAGTACTTC.

J is TRBJ1-2 and V is TRBV4-1, with 7 bases matching TRBD1. The germline CDR1 and CDR2 sequences are MGHRA and YSYEKL. CDR3 length: 15 amino acids. V lost 2 bases and J lost 2; bases outside the gene matches: 5. The CDR3 region has the DNA TGCGCCAGCAGCCAACACGGACAGGAAAACTATGGCTACACCTTC. This codes for CASSQHGQENYGYTF.

This rearrangement joins TRBV5-5 to TRBJ2-7; 12 positions match TRBD2. V lost 6 bases to trimming and J lost 5 bases; unmatched junction nucleotides: 6. Germline CDR1 and CDR2: SGHKS and YYEKEE (reference sequence). The CDR3 sequence is 14 residues long. DNA for the CDR3: TGTGCCAGCAAGACTAGCGGGAGCTTCAACGAGCAGTACTTC. It yields the protein CASKTSGSFNEQYF.